This T cell receptor beta chain was profiled in a study of memory CD8 T cells in hepatitis C reinfection. Method: immunoSEQ multiplex PCR; TCRdb's copy keeps in-frame clones and lacks some. Counted here are some 40,000 clones, more than 75% occurring once; the ten biggest clones make up roughly 1.2%. Time point denoted: peak reinfection, 3 to 8 weeks after reinfection detection. TCR sequencing was done directly ex vivo on sorted cells, without expansion in vitro. Two donors provided sorted CD3+ CD8+ CD45RO- naive CD8 T cells at all three reinfection time points. Germline CDR1 MNHEY, CDR2 SMNVEV (reference sequence). The CDR3 is 13 residues long. Trimming removed 2 bases at V and 4 bases at J, with 6 bases between. This clone occurred once.

The sample taken for sequencing was naive CD8+ T cells sorted from blood. The chain joins TRBV27 to TRBJ2-1; unclear D gene. The receptor's source is a man aged 18 to 29 with hepatitis C virus infection. The CDR3 region has the DNA TGTGCCAGCAGTTTAGACTTTTACAATGAGCAGTTCTTC. Translation gives CASSLDFYNEQFF.